The source of this T cell receptor beta chain is a study of shared clonotypes between healthy human individuals. Study summary: The donor group consisted of two women and a few men, aged 18 to 49.

In the authors' workflow: ImmunoSEQ gave junction-only sequences without quality scores, so filtering differed. TCRdb keeps only in-frame clones here, not all; method: immunoSEQ multiplex PCR. The V and J calls and clone size are taken from that table; D and trimming were inferred from the DNA. In the table there are some 490,000 clones, over 70% of which are singletons. This CDR3 has 15 amino acids. The germline V gene has CDR1 MDHEN and CDR2 SYDVKM. With V trimmed by 7 bases and J by 5 bases, 13 bases remained unmatched. Healthy HIV-negative adults with no recent acute infections or vaccinations were recruited as donors.

The chain has TRBV28 and TRBJ1-2; 7 bases agree with TRBD1. This receptor was obtained from a woman aged 40 to 50 in good health. Some clones in this sample may be carry-over from other donors' samples. The sequenced material came from PBMCs. CDR3 in amino acids: CASKSYWDRSYGYTF. DNA for the CDR3: TGTGCCAGCAAATCTTATTGGGACAGATCTTATGGCTACACCTTC.